The clone carrying this T cell receptor (beta chain) showed up just a few times. Antigen specificity is unknown. The sample is drawn from a study of CD8 T cells in ankylosing spondylitis. TCRdb reprocessed the 5' RACE reads with MiXCR, giving one entry per CDR3 protein. The sample includes about 160,000 distinct CDR3 sequences, around 18% seen only once; the top ten take about 7.8%. Overall study results and limits: Certain motif variants had earlier appeared in reactive arthritis synovial fluid and blood. As reported, disease-linked clones showed significant enrichment in matched ankylosing spondylitis synovial fluid.

The receptor was isolated from a male donor with ankylosing spondylitis or in good health (not recorded which). The source material was blood, either unsorted or a sorted T cell fraction (not recorded which).

The CDR3, as DNA: TGTGCCAGCAGTGAACAAGCGGGAAAAGAGACCCAGTACTTC. This gives the protein CASSEQAGKETQYF. This chain uses TRBV2 with TRBJ2-5; TRBD2 matches 7 bases. Germline loops: CDR1 SNHLY, CDR2 FYNNEI. The CDR3 runs to 14 residues. Germline trimming cut 2 bases from V and 3 bases from J; bases unmatched to any gene: 3. Based on the CDR3 plus reference TRBV2 and TRBJ2-5, the full variable domain is EPEVTQTPSHQVTQMGQEVILRCVPISNHLYFYWYRQILGQKVEFLVSFYNNEISEKSEIFDDQFSVERPDGSNFTLKIRSTKLEDSAMYFCASSEQAGKETQYFGPGTRLLVL.